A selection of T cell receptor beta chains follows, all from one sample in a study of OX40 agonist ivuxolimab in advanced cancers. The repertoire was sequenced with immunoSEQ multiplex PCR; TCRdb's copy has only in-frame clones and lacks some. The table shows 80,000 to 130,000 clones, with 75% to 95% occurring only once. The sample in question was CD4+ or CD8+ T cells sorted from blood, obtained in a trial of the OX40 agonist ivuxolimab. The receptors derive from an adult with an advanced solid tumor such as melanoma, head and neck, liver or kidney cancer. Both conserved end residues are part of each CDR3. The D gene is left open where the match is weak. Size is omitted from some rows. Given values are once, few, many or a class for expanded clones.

cdr3_nt: TGTGCCAGCAGCTTAACGGCTGGAAGGGGCTCGAGCGGGGAGCTGTTTTTT; cdr3_aa: CASSLTAGRGSSGELFF; j_call: TRBJ2-2; d_call: .; clone_size: .; v_call: TRBV7-3
cdr3_nt: TGTGCCAGCAGCTTAGAGGGGGGCTCCTACAATGAGCAGTTCTTC; cdr3_aa: CASSLEGGSYNEQFF; j_call: TRBJ2-1; d_call: .; clone_size: .; v_call: TRBV7-9
cdr3_nt: TGTGCCAGTAGGGGGACAGGGTCCACCGGGGAGCTGTTTTTT; cdr3_aa: CASRGTGSTGELFF; j_call: TRBJ2-2; d_call: TRBD1; clone_size: .; v_call: TRBV19
cdr3_nt: TGTGCCAGCAGCTTATCTTACGGTCCCCCGAATGAGCAGTTCTTC; cdr3_aa: CASSLSYGPPNEQFF; j_call: TRBJ2-1; d_call: .; clone_size: .; v_call: TRBV7-6
cdr3_nt: TGTGCCAGCAGCCACCGAGACAGGGGGCCCGAGCAGTACTTC; cdr3_aa: CASSHRDRGPEQYF; j_call: TRBJ2-7; d_call: TRBD1; clone_size: .; v_call: TRBV5-4
cdr3_nt: TGTGCCAGCAGCTTAACGAGGGACGATCCCCTTTACCGCGGTCAGCCCCAGCATTTT; cdr3_aa: CASSLTRDDPLYRGQPQHF; j_call: TRBJ1-5; d_call: .; clone_size: .; v_call: TRBV7-8
cdr3_nt: TGTGCCAGCAGTTCTGCCTACGAGCAGTACTTC; cdr3_aa: CASSSAYEQYF; j_call: TRBJ2-7; d_call: .; clone_size: .; v_call: TRBV6-6
cdr3_nt: TGTGCCAGCAGGTTCGGGGGTGGCGGAGAGACCCAGTACTTC; cdr3_aa: CASRFGGGGETQYF; j_call: TRBJ2-5; d_call: .; clone_size: .; v_call: TRBV6-6
cdr3_nt: TGCGCCAGCAGCCAAGATCTTCCACTAGCGGGAGTCTACAATGAGCAGTTCTTC; cdr3_aa: CASSQDLPLAGVYNEQFF; j_call: TRBJ2-1; d_call: TRBD2; clone_size: .; v_call: TRBV4-3
cdr3_nt: TGTGCCAGCAGCTCCCTAGCCGGGACTAGCGGGTGGGGCGGGGAGCTGTTTTTT; cdr3_aa: CASSSLAGTSGWGGELFF; j_call: TRBJ2-2; d_call: TRBD2; clone_size: .; v_call: TRBV5-4
cdr3_nt: TGTGCCAGCAGCTCCCGACTAGTCTCAGATACGCAGTATTTT; cdr3_aa: CASSSRLVSDTQYF; j_call: TRBJ2-3; d_call: .; clone_size: .; v_call: TRBV11-3
cdr3_nt: TGTGCCAGCAGCTTAGGTGTTTTCTATGGCTACACCTTC; cdr3_aa: CASSLGVFYGYTF; j_call: TRBJ1-2; d_call: .; clone_size: .; v_call: TRBV7-9
cdr3_nt: TGTGCCAGCAGCCTCCACCCGACAGTCTACGAGCAGTACTTC; cdr3_aa: CASSLHPTVYEQYF; j_call: TRBJ2-7; d_call: .; clone_size: .; v_call: TRBV28
cdr3_nt: TGTGCCAGCAGCTTAGTTGGACTAGCGGGCGAGCAGTACTTC; cdr3_aa: CASSLVGLAGEQYF; j_call: TRBJ2-7; d_call: TRBD2; clone_size: .; v_call: TRBV11-2
cdr3_nt: TGCGCCAGCGGGGAGGGGGGGACACCTCCATCTCAGCATTTT; cdr3_aa: CASGEGGTPPSQHF; j_call: TRBJ1-5; d_call: .; clone_size: once; v_call: TRBV10-2
cdr3_nt: TGTGCCAGCAGCAAACTCGGGGGCGGCGCCTACGAGCAGTACTTC; cdr3_aa: CASSKLGGGAYEQYF; j_call: TRBJ2-7; d_call: .; clone_size: .; v_call: TRBV5-4